This T cell receptor beta chain emerged from a study of cytomegalovirus exposure and HLA in healthy donors. General study findings and limits: According to an earlier analysis, most TCR beta V segments yielded productive rearrangements about 90% or about 30% of the time. In a later analysis, TCR beta V- and J-gene trimming showed a link to a missense DCLRE1C variant.

Trimming took off 4 bases at V and 7 bases at J, with 25 bases between the two ends. The CDR3 consists of 16 residues. Germline V gene lookup returns CDR1 SQVTM and CDR2 ANQGSEA. This clone was seen more than once but under ten times. Its antigen is unidentified. Primers included in the PCR were 60 Vbeta and 13 Jbeta primers. In the authors' methods: Per a later analysis, the number of unique TCR beta chains was around 80 million, of which 8.5 million to 11 million were shared. TCRdb keeps only in-frame clones here, not all; method: immunoSEQ multiplex PCR. V and J calls and clone size are copied from that table; D and trimming were computed from the DNA. The sample includes 140,000 to 150,000 clones, around 73% of them seen just once.

Sequences were obtained from PBMCs. This TCR was sampled from a young woman in good health and CMV-seronegative. This rearrangement joins TRBV29-1 to TRBJ1-1; D possibly corresponds to TRBD1 (5 bases). The CDR3 DNA sequence: TGCAGCGTTGCCCCAGACAGACCCTCGAAATTACGTGAAGCTTTCTTT. Protein sequence: CSVAPDRPSKLREAFF.